Sequencing of this T cell receptor beta chain was carried out in a study of early T cells in non-severe SARS-CoV-2 infection. CDR1 is SQVTM and CDR2 is ANQGSEA in the germline V gene. Trimming pared 3 bases from V and 1 base from J, leaving 6 bases between. CDR3 size: 13 residues. Researchers attached unique molecular identifiers to individual cDNA molecules. TCRdb re-analysed the 5' RACE reads in MiXCR, keeping a single row per CDR3 protein. The sample shows some 71,000 distinct CDR3 sequences, approximately 14% of them seen only once. The source is an adult who was a healthcare worker with PCR-confirmed SARS-CoV-2 infection or an uninfected control (not recorded which). Sequenced: whole blood. This sequence joins TRBV29-1 and TRBJ1-4; a weak D match, TRBD1 (5 bases). The CDR3 DNA reads TGCAGCGTTGAGAGGGGAACTAATGAAAAACTGTTTTTT. It translates to CSVERGTNEKLFF.